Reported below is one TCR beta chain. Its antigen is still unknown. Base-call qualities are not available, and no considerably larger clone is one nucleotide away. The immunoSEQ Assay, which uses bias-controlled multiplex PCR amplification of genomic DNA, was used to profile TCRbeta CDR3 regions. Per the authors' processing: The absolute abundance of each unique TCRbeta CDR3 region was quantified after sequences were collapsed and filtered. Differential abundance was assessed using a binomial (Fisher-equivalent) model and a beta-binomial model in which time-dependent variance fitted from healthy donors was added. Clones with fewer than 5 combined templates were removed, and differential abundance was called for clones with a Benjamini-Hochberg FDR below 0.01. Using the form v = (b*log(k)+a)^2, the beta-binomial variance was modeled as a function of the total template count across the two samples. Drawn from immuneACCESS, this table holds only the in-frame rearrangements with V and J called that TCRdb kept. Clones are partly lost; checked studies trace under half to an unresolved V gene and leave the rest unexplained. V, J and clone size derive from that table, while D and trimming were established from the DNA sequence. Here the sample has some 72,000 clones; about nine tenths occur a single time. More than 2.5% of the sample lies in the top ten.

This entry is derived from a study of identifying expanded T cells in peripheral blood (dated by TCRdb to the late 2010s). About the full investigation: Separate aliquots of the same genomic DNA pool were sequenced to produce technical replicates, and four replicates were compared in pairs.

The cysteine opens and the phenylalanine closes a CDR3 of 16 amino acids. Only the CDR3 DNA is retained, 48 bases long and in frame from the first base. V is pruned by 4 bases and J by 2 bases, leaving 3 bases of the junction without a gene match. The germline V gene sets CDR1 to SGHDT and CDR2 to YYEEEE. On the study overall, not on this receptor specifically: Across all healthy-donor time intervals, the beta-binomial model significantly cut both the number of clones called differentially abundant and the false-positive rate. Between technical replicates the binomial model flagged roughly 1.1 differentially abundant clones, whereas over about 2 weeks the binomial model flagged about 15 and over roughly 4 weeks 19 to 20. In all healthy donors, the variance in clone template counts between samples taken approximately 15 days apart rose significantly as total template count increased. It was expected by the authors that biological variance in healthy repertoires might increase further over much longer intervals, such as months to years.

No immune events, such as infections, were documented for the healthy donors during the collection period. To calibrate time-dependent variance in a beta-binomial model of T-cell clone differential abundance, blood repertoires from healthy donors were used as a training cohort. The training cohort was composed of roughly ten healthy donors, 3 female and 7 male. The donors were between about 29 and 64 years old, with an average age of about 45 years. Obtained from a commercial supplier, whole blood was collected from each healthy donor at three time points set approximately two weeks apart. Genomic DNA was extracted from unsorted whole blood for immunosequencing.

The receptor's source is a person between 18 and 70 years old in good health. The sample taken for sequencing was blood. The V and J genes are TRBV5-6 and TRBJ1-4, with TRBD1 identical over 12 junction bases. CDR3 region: CASSRDRGQTNEKLFF. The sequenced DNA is TGTGCCAGCAGCCGGGACAGGGGGCAGACTAATGAAAAACTGTTTTTT.